This T cell receptor beta chain comes out of a study of shared clonotypes between healthy human individuals. Overall study context: Each donor's CD4 naive and CD4 memory cells filled three plates apiece, CD8 naive two, and CD8 memory one. General study findings and limits: In contrast to clonotypes shared by all four donors, non-shared clonotypes had lower generation probabilities. What rarefaction showed was incomplete sorted-subset sequencing despite large depth.

On this clone: Antigen unknown.

Splitting the CD4+ cells yielded a CD45RA+ naive subset and a CD45RA-negative memory subset. The germline gives CDR1 MNHNS, CDR2 SASEGT. This CDR3 has 14 amino acids. V lost 9 bases and J lost 3; bases outside the gene matches: 7. This table comes from immunoSEQ multiplex PCR, and its TCRdb copy is limited to in-frame clones, with some not included. Found here are about 600,000 clones, approximately 97% of them singletons; the top ten hold 0.055% to 0.07%. This TCR was recovered from a woman aged 30 to 39 in good health. The chain couples TRBV6-1 to TRBJ2-7; the match to TRBD2 covers 11 bases. Sequenced material: naive CD4+ T cells sorted from blood. Subset specified: CD45RA+ positively selected. The CDR3 sequence: CASRGTSGSYEQYF. The CDR3 nucleotides read TGTGCCAGTAGGGGGACTAGCGGAAGCTACGAGCAGTACTTC.